This entry is about one TCR beta chain. This CDR3 is 17 amino acids long. Germline V CDR1 and CDR2: SEHNR, FQNEAQ (reference sequence). V dropped 5 bases and J dropped 2; count of bases not matched to a gene: 13. The cohort comprised adults aged about 18 to 100 years residing in approximately 25 US areas. Recovery among Cohort 3 donors was established by two negative PCRs, clearance, or symptom resolution. These data come from a study of blood T cell repertoires in COVID-19. The protocol was immunoSEQ multiplex PCR, while the TCRdb copy is restricted to in-frame clones and leaves out a portion. The sample has about 220,000 clones, 65% to 85% seen once.

The TCR comes from a woman between 40 and 55 years old who had recovered from COVID-19. The specimen sequenced was PBMCs or T cells enriched from blood (not recorded which). V gene TRBV7-9 combines with J gene TRBJ2-7; 9 positions agree with TRBD2. For the CDR3, the DNA is TGTGCCAGCAGCCCTAGGGTTGGGGTAGCGGGAGCCTACGAGCAGTACTTC. Translated: CASSPRVGVAGAYEQYF.